This T cell receptor (beta chain) was sequenced for a study of blood T cell repertoires in COVID-19. In the study overall: Samples representing acute and convalescent COVID-19 were sourced from the United States, Italy and Spain.

Sequenced by immunoSEQ multiplex PCR; TCRdb stores in-frame clones only, minus some. The profile shows tens of thousands of clones, 80% to 90% of them singletons. Germline CDR1 ENHRY, CDR2 SYGVKD. V gave up 6 bases and J gave up 2 bases; unmatched junction bases: 1. This CDR3 is built from 14 residues. The origin of this receptor is a woman aged 80 or over with active or convalescent COVID-19. Specimen: peripheral blood. The V call is TRBV10-3, the J call TRBJ2-2, with 9 bases lining up with TRBD2. This chain's CDR3 is CAIRTSGNTGELFF. The CDR3 nucleotides are TGTGCCATCAGGACTAGCGGAAACACCGGGGAGCTGTTTTTT.